This passage covers 6 T cell receptor beta chains from one sample sequenced in a study of blood T cell repertoires in COVID-19. The table came from immunoSEQ multiplex PCR; TCRdb's copy has only in-frame clones and leaves some out. The sample holds about 200,000 clones, 70% to 85% seen once. Input material: PBMCs or T cells enriched from blood (not recorded which). The receptors stem from a man between 40 and 49 years old who had recovered from COVID-19.

V and J are TRBV30 and TRBJ1-5; D gene uncertain. This CDR3 is built from 15 residues. Germline V gene data show CDR1 as GTSNPN and CDR2 as SVGIG (reference sequence). V was clipped by 3 bases and J by 2 bases, with 14 bases between them. The DNA for the CDR3 is TGTGCCTGGAGAGATCGCAGGCGGGGCAATCAGCCCCAGCATTTT. It codes for CAWRDRRRGNQPQHF.

The chain carries TRBV9 and TRBJ2-5; TRBD2 aligns across 9 bases. V dropped 7 bases and J dropped 7; count of bases not matched to a gene: 14. Germline values: CDR1 SGDLS, CDR2 YYNGEE. CDR3 size: 15 residues. The chain's CDR3 is CASGPQPSGAGTQYF. The CDR3 DNA follows: TGTGCCAGCGGACCACAACCTAGCGGGGCTGGGACCCAGTACTTC.

This clone was seen once. This sequence joins TRBV2 and TRBJ2-5, with D perhaps matching TRBD1 (6 bases). Trimming stripped 5 bases from V and 10 bases from J, with 14 bases between. Per germline, CDR1 SNHLY and CDR2 FYNNEI. The CDR3 length is 12 residues. CDR3 sequence: CASSQGNWDQYF. The CDR3 DNA reads as TGTGCCAGCAGTCAGGGGAATTGGGACCAGTACTTC.

This sequence joins TRBV28 and TRBJ2-1; 10 nucleotides match TRBD2. V lost 2 bases to trimming and J lost 9 bases; unmatched junction nucleotides: 4. Per germline, CDR1 MDHEN and CDR2 SYDVKM. This CDR3 region has 14 residues. The CDR3 DNA reads as TGTGCCAGCAGTTTACTAGCGGGAGAAGTTGAGCAGTTCTTC. Translating it yields CASSLLAGEVEQFF.

V is TRBV7-2 and J is TRBJ1-2, with 11 bases lining up with TRBD1. Germline V gene data show CDR1 as SGHTA and CDR2 as FQGNSA. The J segment lost 13 bases and the V segment lost 5 bases, leaving 15 bases of the junction unmatched. The CDR3 contains 15 residues. CDR3 sequence: CASSPRTGGELRSTF. The CDR3 DNA reads as TGTGCCAGCAGCCCTCGGACAGGGGGCGAACTTCGAAGCACCTTC.

The CDR3 DNA sequence: TGTGCCAGCTCCCGACTTGACAGGGGGGCCAGCGGCAATCAGCCCCAGCATTTT. Residues: CASSRLDRGASGNQPQHF. The V and J genes are TRBV18 and TRBJ1-5, with TRBD1 identical over 9 bases. Germline V CDR1 and CDR2: KGHSH, LQKENI. The CDR3 spans 18 residues. The V and J ends lost 6 bases and 2 bases, in that order; junction bases with no gene match: 14.